The TCR beta chain under discussion was sequenced for a study of Ad26.COV2.S vaccination and SARS-CoV-2 variants. General study points: In TCR breadth and depth analyses, total T cell responses may have been underestimated. Individuals receiving vaccine had higher spike-specific TCR breadth than placebo recipients did. Vaccine recipients and placebo recipients showed similar non-spike TCR breadth.

The CDR3 sequence is 13 residues long. The V end was cut by 5 bases, the J end by 2 bases, with 10 bases between. Germline V gives CDR1 MNHEY, CDR2 SMNVEV (reference sequence). Assay used: immunoSEQ multiplex PCR; TCRdb lists only in-frame clones, some missing. The table shows a few hundred thousand clones, with around four fifths occurring only once. Documented treatment: around 19 received Ad26.COV2.S at low or high dose, single or two shots; 5 received placebo; per-sample allocation not given. The investigators took samples on day 63 after the first vaccine or placebo injection. Within Boston, the person who donated was an adult of 18-55 years. Notes on this clone: Its antigen is as yet unknown.

The chain links TRBV27 to TRBJ2-7, with D tentatively TRBD1 (6 bases). The specimen comprised peripheral blood, sampled in a trial of Ad26.COV2.S vaccine versus placebo. The sequence was obtained from a person between 18 and 65 years old who received the Ad26.COV2.S COVID-19 vaccine or a placebo. CDR3: CASSIGGAYEQYF. DNA of the CDR3: TGTGCCAGCAGTATAGGGGGAGCCTACGAGCAGTACTTC.